This paragraph covers one T cell receptor (beta chain) sequence. Its antigen is as yet unknown. These data come from a study of shared clonotypes between healthy human individuals. General observations from the study: Larger estimated richness was generally seen in naive subsets than in memory subsets.

Per germline, CDR1 LNHDA and CDR2 SQIVND (reference sequence). The CDR3 covers 15 residues. Trimming removed 0 bases at V and 11 bases at J, with 17 bases between. Only in-frame clones appear in the TCRdb table, and some are missing; sequencing was by immunoSEQ multiplex PCR. Of 950,000 to 1,100,000 clones listed, around four fifths are singletons. The sequence derives from a man aged 18 to 30 in good health. The sample comprised memory CD4+ T cells sorted from blood. The subset here: CD45RA-negative fraction. The V call is TRBV19, the J call TRBJ1-5; possible D gene TRBD1, 5 bases. Written as DNA, the CDR3 is TGTGCCAGTAGTATAGATGCTTCAGGGCGTCCAACCCAGCATTTT. Its translation is CASSIDASGRPTQHF. Full variable domain (missing parts from reference TRBV19 and TRBJ1-5): DGGITQSPKYLFRKEGQNVTLSCEQNLNHDAMYWYRQDPGQGLRLIYYSQIVNDFQKGDIAEGYSVSREKKESFPLTVTSAQKNPTAFYLCASSIDASGRPTQHFGDGTRLSIL.